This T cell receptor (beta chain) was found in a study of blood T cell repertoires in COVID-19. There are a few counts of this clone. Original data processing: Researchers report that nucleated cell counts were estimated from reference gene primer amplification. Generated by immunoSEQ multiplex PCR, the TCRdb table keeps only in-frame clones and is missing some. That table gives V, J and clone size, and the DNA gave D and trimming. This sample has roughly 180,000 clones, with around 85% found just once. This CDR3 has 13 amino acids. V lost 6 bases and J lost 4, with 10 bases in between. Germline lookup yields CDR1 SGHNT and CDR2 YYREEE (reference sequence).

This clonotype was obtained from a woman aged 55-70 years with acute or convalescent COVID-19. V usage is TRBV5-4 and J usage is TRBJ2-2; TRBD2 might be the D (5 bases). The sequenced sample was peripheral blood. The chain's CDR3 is CASTVGSTGELFF. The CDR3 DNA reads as TGTGCCAGCACCGTAGGGAGCACCGGGGAGCTGTTTTTT.